This is a list of T cell receptor beta chains from one sample in a study of Graves' ophthalmopathy and Graves' hyperthyroidism. TCRdb reprocessed the multiplex PCR reads via MiXCR and lists one record per CDR3 protein. The sample has 170,000 or so distinct CDR3 sequences; under 40% are singletons. The material sequenced was peripheral blood. These TCRs come from a woman aged 40-49 years with Graves' ophthalmopathy. Both conserved end residues are part of each CDR3. D genes are given only for firm matches. The size entry is marked missing in some rows and otherwise reads once, few, many or a size class.

v_gene	j_gene	d_gene	abundance	CDR3nt	CDR3aa
TRBV6-2/TRBV6-3	TRBJ2-2	-	many	TGTGCCAGCAGTAAACCGACAGGGAACACCGGGGAGCTGTTTTTT	CASSKPTGNTGELFF
TRBV28	TRBJ2-7	-	-	TGTGCCAGCAGTTTAATAGGGCAGTCCTACGAGCAGTACTTC	CASSLIGQSYEQYF
TRBV28	TRBJ2-4	-	-	TGTGCCAGCAGTCCAAGTGACAGTCTAGCCAAAAACATTCAGTACTTC	CASSPSDSLAKNIQYF
TRBV7-3	TRBJ1-5	-	many	TGTGCCAGCAGCCCTACCAGGGACCAGCCCCAGCATTTT	CASSPTRDQPQHF
TRBV12-5	TRBJ1-5	-	many	TGTGCTAGTGGTTTGGGTCAGGGGAATCAGCCCCAGCATTTT	CASGLGQGNQPQHF
TRBV11-2	TRBJ1-3	-	many	TGTGCCAGCAGCTTTGGTTCCACAAGTGGAAACACCATATATTTT	CASSFGSTSGNTIYF
TRBV6-1	TRBJ2-7	-	-	TGTGCCAGCAGTGTCGACGGGGCGACCTACGAGCAGTACTTC	CASSVDGATYEQYF
TRBV28	TRBJ2-5	TRBD2	-	TGTGCCAGCAGCCCGGCGGGGGACCCAAAAGAGACCCAGTACTTC	CASSPAGDPKETQYF
TRBV10-2	TRBJ2-2	-	-	TGCGCCAGCAGTGACTGGGGCACCGGGGAGCTGTTTTTT	CASSDWGTGELFF
TRBV28	TRBJ1-1	-	few	TGTGCCAGCACCCACCAGACGAACACTGAAGCTTTCTTT	CASTHQTNTEAFF
TRBV6-1	TRBJ1-5	TRBD1	-	TGTGCCAGCAAGACCGGGACAGGGGGCAATCAGCCCCAGCATTTT	CASKTGTGGNQPQHF